Below, one TCR beta chain is given with its context. The data are from a study of blood T cell repertoires in COVID-19. Overall study: Acute and convalescent COVID-19 samples came from the United States, Italy and Spain. Nucleic acid was either cDNA or gDNA, and it came from T cells, B-cell-depleted T cells, or PBMCs.

Original processing notes: Using reference gene primer amplification, nucleated cell counts were estimated. Only in-frame clones appear in the TCRdb table, and some are missing; sequencing was by immunoSEQ multiplex PCR. V, J and clone size are taken as reported in that table, and D and trimming were inferred from the DNA itself. The sample lists approximately 300,000 clones, about 90% occurring once. V lost 4 bases, J lost 6 bases, and 6 bases stayed unmatched. The CDR3 spans 15 residues. CDR1 is LGHDT, CDR2 YNNKEL, per germline (reference sequence). Sequencing was performed on peripheral blood. This rearrangement joins TRBV3-1 (or the pseudogene TRBV3-2) to TRBJ2-7; 13 bases fit TRBD2. The receptor comes from a man aged 18 to 29 with active or convalescent COVID-19. CDR3 sequence (DNA): TGTGCCAGCAGCCCCCGACTAGCGGGAGGTCTCGAGCAGTACTTC. Its protein product is CASSPRLAGGLEQYF.